These 7 T cell receptor beta chains were all obtained from the same sample, sequenced in a study of cytomegalovirus exposure and HLA in healthy donors. Researchers ran the PCR with 60 Vbeta and 13 Jbeta primers. Libraries were prepared by immunoSEQ multiplex PCR; TCRdb keeps only in-frame clonotypes and omits some of them. The sample records some 120,000 clones, approximately 81% being singletons. The sequenced sample was PBMCs. These receptors all stem from a woman under 40 in good health and CMV-seronegative.

This chain joins TRBV6-5 and TRBJ2-1; TRBD2 matches 9 bases. This CDR3 has 14 residues. Germline V gene lookup returns CDR1 MNHEY and CDR2 SVGAGI. The ends lost 5 bases at V and 5 bases at J; junction bases unmatched: 4. The CDR3 nucleotides are TGTGCCAGCAGTCGGTGGACTAGCGACAATGAGCAGTTCTTC. It translates to CASSRWTSDNEQFF.

The chain carries TRBV28 and TRBJ1-1; 7 nucleotides match TRBD1. Trimming removed 2 bases from V and 0 bases from J; junction bases left unmatched: 6. The germline V gene has CDR1 MDHEN and CDR2 SYDVKM. CDR3 size: 16 residues. The CDR3 region is CASSLTGVSLNTEAFF. The DNA of the CDR3 is TGTGCCAGCAGTTTAACAGGGGTTTCTCTGAACACTGAAGCTTTCTTT.

The chain couples TRBV28 to TRBJ1-6; maybe TRBD1 (5 bases). CDR3 length equals 14 residues. Germline assignment: CDR1 MDHEN and CDR2 SYDVKM. V lost 2 bases and J lost 9, with 11 bases in between. The CDR3 loop reads CASSLGGSSSPLHF. DNA for the CDR3: TGTGCCAGCAGTTTAGGGGGGTCCAGTTCACCCCTCCACTTT.

The gene calls are TRBV30 and TRBJ2-7; 10 bases fit TRBD1. J lost 2 bases, V lost 3 bases, and 4 bases had no gene match. CDR1 GTSNPN and CDR2 SVGIG come from the germline V gene (reference sequence). This CDR3 region has 14 residues. The CDR3 nucleotides read TGTGCCTGGAGGAGGGACAGGGGCCCCTACGAGCAGTACTTC. Translation gives CAWRRDRGPYEQYF.

The chain carries TRBV5-6 and TRBJ2-7; the match to TRBD1 covers 7 bases. Trimming took 0 bases from V and 2 from J; bases not matched to a gene: 5. The CDR3 covers 15 residues. Per the germline V gene, CDR1 is SGHDT and CDR2 is YYEEEE. The CDR3 sequence is CASSLALQGPYEQYF. CDR3 DNA sequence: TGTGCCAGCAGCTTGGCCCTACAGGGGCCCTACGAGCAGTACTTC.

The V call is TRBV28, the J call TRBJ1-5; 9 nucleotides agree with TRBD1. The CDR3 has 16 amino acids. The germline V gene has CDR1 MDHEN and CDR2 SYDVKM. J gave up 5 bases and V 3 bases, and 8 bases lay outside the gene matches. Here the CDR3 reads CASSLVMGQGHQPQHF. For the CDR3, the DNA is TGTGCCAGCAGTTTGGTTATGGGACAGGGTCATCAGCCCCAGCATTTT.

J is TRBJ2-3 and V is TRBV7-9, with TRBD2 matching 14 bases. This CDR3 contains 16 residues. V lost 5 bases to trimming and J lost 4 bases; unmatched junction nucleotides: 5. The germline V gene encodes CDR1 SEHNR and CDR2 FQNEAQ (reference sequence). CDR3 loop: CASSLGLAGASDTQYF. CDR3 bases: TGTGCCAGCAGCCTGGGACTAGCGGGGGCCTCAGATACGCAGTATTTT.